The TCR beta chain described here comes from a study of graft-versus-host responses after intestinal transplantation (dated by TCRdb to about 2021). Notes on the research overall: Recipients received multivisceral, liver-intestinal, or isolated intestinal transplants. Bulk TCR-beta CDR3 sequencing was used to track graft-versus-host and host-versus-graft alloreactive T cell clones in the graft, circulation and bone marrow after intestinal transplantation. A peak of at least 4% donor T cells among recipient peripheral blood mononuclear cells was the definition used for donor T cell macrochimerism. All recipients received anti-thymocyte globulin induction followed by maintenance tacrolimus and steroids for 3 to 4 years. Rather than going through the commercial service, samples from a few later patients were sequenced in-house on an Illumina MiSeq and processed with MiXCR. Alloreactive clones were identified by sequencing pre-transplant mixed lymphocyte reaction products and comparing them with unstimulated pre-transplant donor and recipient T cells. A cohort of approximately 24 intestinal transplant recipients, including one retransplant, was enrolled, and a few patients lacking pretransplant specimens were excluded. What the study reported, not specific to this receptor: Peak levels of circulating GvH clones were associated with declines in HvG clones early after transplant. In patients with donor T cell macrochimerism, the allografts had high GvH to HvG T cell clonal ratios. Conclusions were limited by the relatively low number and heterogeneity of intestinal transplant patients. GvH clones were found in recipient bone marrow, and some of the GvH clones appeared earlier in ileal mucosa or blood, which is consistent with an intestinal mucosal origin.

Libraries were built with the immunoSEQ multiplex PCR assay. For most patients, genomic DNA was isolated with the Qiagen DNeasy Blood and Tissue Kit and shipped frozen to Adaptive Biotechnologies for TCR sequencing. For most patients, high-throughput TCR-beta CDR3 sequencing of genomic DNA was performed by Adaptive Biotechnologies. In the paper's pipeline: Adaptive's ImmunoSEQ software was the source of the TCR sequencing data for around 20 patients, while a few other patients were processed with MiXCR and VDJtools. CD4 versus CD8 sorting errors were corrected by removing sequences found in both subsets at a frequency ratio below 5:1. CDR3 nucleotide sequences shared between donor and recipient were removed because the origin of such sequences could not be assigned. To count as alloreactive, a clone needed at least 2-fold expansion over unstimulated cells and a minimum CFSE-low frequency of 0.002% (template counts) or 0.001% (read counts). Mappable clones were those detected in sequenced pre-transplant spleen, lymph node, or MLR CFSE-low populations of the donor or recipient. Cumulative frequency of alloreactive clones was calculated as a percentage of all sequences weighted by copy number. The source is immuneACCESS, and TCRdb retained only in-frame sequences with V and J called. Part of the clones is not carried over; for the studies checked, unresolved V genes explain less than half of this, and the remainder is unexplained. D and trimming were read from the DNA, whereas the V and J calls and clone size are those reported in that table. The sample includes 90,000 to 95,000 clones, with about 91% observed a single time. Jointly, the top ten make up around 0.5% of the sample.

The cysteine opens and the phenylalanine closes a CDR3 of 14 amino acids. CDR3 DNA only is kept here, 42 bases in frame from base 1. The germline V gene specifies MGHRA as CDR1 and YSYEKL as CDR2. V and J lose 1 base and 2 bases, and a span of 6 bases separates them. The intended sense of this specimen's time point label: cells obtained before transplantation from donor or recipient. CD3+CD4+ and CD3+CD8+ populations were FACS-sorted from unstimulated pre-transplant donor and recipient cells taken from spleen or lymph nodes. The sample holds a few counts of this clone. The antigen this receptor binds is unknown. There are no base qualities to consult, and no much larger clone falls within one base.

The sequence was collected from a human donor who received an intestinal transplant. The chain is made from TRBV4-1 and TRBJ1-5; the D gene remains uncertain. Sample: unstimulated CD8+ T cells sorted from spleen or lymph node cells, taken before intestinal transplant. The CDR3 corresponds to CASSQGRGNQPQHF. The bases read TGCGCCAGCAGCCAAGGGAGGGGCAATCAGCCCCAGCATTTT.